These 15 T cell receptor beta chains were all obtained from the same sample, sequenced in a study of cytomegalovirus exposure and HLA in healthy donors. Vbeta (60) and Jbeta (13) primers were used in the PCR. TCRdb's table, derived via immunoSEQ multiplex PCR, lists solely in-frame clones and lacks some. The profile shows some 180,000 clones, under 85% of them singletons. The sequenced sample consisted of PBMCs. Receptors were obtained from a male donor in good health and CMV-seronegative.

The J gene is TRBJ2-5, the V gene TRBV4-3, with 8 bases that match TRBD1. The J call may be wrong; the DNA end is better matched by TRBJ2-7. The CDR3 has 15 amino acids. The germline CDR1 and CDR2 sequences are LGHNA and YSLEER. The CDR3 loop reads CASSLVQGGGYEQYF. The CDR3 coding sequence is TGCGCCAGCAGCTTAGTACAGGGGGGAGGCTACGAGCAGTACTTC.

This chain joins TRBV4-1 and TRBJ1-2, with D unclear. The CDR3 is made up of 16 amino acids. Trimming removed 0 bases from V and 2 bases from J, with 13 bases in between. The germline CDR1 and CDR2 sequences are MGHRA and YSYEKL. The DNA of the CDR3 is TGCGCCAGCAGCCAAGAGACTACCTTTAAAAACTATGGCTACACCTTC. It translates to CASSQETTFKNYGYTF.

This clone was recorded only once. J is TRBJ2-5 and V is TRBV2; tentative D call: TRBD1 (6 bases). The J call is uncertain, as TRBJ2-7 better fits the DNA end. Germline loops: CDR1 SNHLY, CDR2 FYNNEI. The CDR3 runs 13 residues. The CDR3 DNA sequence: TGTGCCAGCATGGGGGCAGGCTCCTACGAGCAGTACTTC. Translating gives CASMGAGSYEQYF.

This clone occurred a few times. The chain carries TRBV28 and TRBJ1-6, with 8 bases that match TRBD1. After removal of 5 bases from V and 7 bases from J, the junction contained 7 bases not matched to a gene. This CDR3 has 15 residues. The germline V gene has CDR1 MDHEN and CDR2 SYDVKM. The DNA of the CDR3 is TGTGCCAGCAGTCCCTGGGACAGGTCGAATTCACCCCTCCACTTT. This sequence encodes CASSPWDRSNSPLHF.

The V gene is TRBV5-6, the J gene TRBJ2-3; 11 bases agree with TRBD1. The germline V gene encodes CDR1 SGHDT and CDR2 YYEEEE. This CDR3 comprises 16 residues. V shed 4 bases and J 4 bases; nucleotides not matched to a gene: 8. The CDR3 DNA sequence: TGTGCCAGCAGCATTTCTAGGACAGGGGGCGCAGATACGCAGTATTTT. It encodes CASSISRTGGADTQYF.

The chain is built from TRBV6-5 and TRBJ1-3; D gene ambiguous. This CDR3 is 13 amino acids long. Deletions cut 6 bases from V and 1 base from J, with 7 bases between. Germline-derived CDR1 and CDR2 are MNHEY and SVGAGI. The CDR3 DNA is TGTGCCAGCAGGAGGTTATCTGGAAACACCATATATTTT. As protein: CASRRLSGNTIYF.

This clone occurred once. The chain has TRBV9 and TRBJ1-5, with 8 positions matching TRBD1. CDR3 length: 14 amino acids. The V segment lost 3 bases and the J segment 9 bases; nucleotides outside the gene matches: 8. Germline values: CDR1 SGDLS, CDR2 YYNGEE. The CDR3 spells CASSASGGEGPQHF. The CDR3 DNA sequence: TGTGCCAGCAGCGCATCAGGGGGCGAGGGGCCCCAGCATTTT.

This clone turned up a few times. The V call is TRBV2, the J call TRBJ2-1, with D unresolved. V was cut by 4 bases and J by 6 bases, with 7 bases left in between. The CDR3 is 12 amino acids. CDR1 is SNHLY and CDR2 is FYNNEI in the germline V gene. For the CDR3, the DNA is TGTGCCAGCAGTGCCAGTCTCAATGAGCAGTTCTTC. This codes for CASSASLNEQFF.

The chain is built from TRBV19 and TRBJ1-5; 11 nucleotides agree with TRBD1. The CDR3 sequence is 16 residues long. V lost 3 bases and J lost 6; bases outside the gene matches: 7. Germline assignment: CDR1 LNHDA and CDR2 SQIVND (reference sequence). This CDR3 reads CASSIRGQGASQPQHF. The CDR3 nucleotides are TGTGCCAGTAGTATTCGAGGACAGGGGGCATCTCAGCCCCAGCATTTT.

The rearrangement links TRBV2 to TRBJ1-1; 8 nucleotides align to TRBD1. After removal of 9 bases from V and 2 bases from J, the junction contained 8 bases not matched to a gene. The CDR3 extends over 14 amino acids. CDR1 is SNHLY and CDR2 is FYNNEI in the germline V gene. The CDR3 region is CARQYRGGNTEAFF. The CDR3 coding sequence is TGTGCCAGGCAATACAGGGGGGGCAACACTGAAGCTTTCTTT.

The chain carries TRBV10-2 and TRBJ1-2; 8 positions agree with TRBD1. The germline V gene encodes CDR1 WSHSY and CDR2 SAAADI. The CDR3 has 13 residues. V shed 2 bases and J 8 bases; nucleotides not matched to a gene: 4. The CDR3, as DNA: TGCGCCAGCAGTGAGACCCCAGGGGGCGGCTACACCTTC. Protein sequence: CASSETPGGGYTF.

V gene TRBV10-1 combines with J gene TRBJ1-2; D ambiguous. Germline loops: CDR1 WNHNN, CDR2 SYGVQD (reference sequence). Trimming took off 8 bases at V and 5 bases at J, with 24 bases between the two ends. The CDR3 is 16 amino acids. For the CDR3, the DNA is TGCGCCAGCGAGAAGTCGTTGTGGGAGGTGGAGTATGGCTACACCTTC. Protein: CASEKSLWEVEYGYTF.

The chain has TRBV6-5 and TRBJ1-1; tentatively, D is TRBD1 (6 bases). This CDR3 comprises 15 residues. The germline V and J ends were trimmed by 2 bases and 1 base, with 11 bases remaining between them. Looked up from germline, CDR1 is MNHEY and CDR2 is SVGAGI. The CDR3: CASSYPGQTNTEAFF. The CDR3 DNA follows: TGTGCCAGCAGTTACCCCGGACAGACGAACACTGAAGCTTTCTTT.

This clone was detected a few times. The chain is built from TRBV6-6 and TRBJ2-1, with D perhaps TRBD2 (5 bases). Trimming removed 7 bases from V and 5 bases from J, with 6 bases in between. The CDR3 is made up of 11 amino acids. The germline CDR1 and CDR2 sequences are MNHNY and SVGAGI (reference sequence). The CDR3 protein is CASKGDNEQFF. The CDR3, as DNA: TGTGCCAGCAAGGGAGACAATGAGCAGTTCTTC.

Only one count was recorded for this clone. This chain links TRBV6-1 with TRBJ1-2; a weak D match, TRBD1 (6 bases). The germline V gene encodes CDR1 MNHNS and CDR2 SASEGT. The V and J ends lost 10 bases and 8 bases respectively, with 20 bases between them. CDR3 length equals 13 residues. In nucleotides, the CDR3 is TGTGCCACCTATTTCAGGGGTATGCGGGGCTACACCTTC. This gives the protein CATYFRGMRGYTF.